This TCR beta chain was sequenced during a study of blood T cell repertoires in COVID-19. Some clones are missing from TCRdb's copy, which holds only in-frame ones; the method was immunoSEQ multiplex PCR. The sample lists about 140,000 clones, around three quarters seen once, with less than 15% in the top ten. This CDR3 spans 14 amino acids. Germline assignment: CDR1 SGHTA and CDR2 FQGNSA. Trimming removed 5 bases from V and 7 bases from J; junction bases left unmatched: 7. The chain has TRBV7-2 and TRBJ1-5; TRBD1 matches 8 bases. The specimen sequenced was peripheral blood. The clonotype comes from a man older than 75 with acute or convalescent COVID-19. The CDR3 DNA follows: TGTGCCAGCAGCCCGCGACAGGGGCCACAGCCCCAGCATTTT. This gives the protein CASSPRQGPQPQHF.